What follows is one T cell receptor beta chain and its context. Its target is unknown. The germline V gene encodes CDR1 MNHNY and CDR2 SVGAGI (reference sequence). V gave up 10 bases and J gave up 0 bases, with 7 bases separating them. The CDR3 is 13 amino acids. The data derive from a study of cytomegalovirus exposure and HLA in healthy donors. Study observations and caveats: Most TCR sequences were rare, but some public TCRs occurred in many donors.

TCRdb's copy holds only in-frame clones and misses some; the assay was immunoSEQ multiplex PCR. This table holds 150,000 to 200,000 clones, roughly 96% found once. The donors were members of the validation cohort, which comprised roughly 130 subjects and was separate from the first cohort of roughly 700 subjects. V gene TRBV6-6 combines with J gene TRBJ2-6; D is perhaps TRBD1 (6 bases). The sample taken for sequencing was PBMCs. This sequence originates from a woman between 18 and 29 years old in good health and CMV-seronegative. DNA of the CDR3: TGTGCCACAGGGGACTCTGGGGCCAACGTCCTGACTTTC. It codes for CATGDSGANVLTF.